This T cell receptor beta chain was captured by sequencing in a study of shared clonotypes between healthy human individuals. Study outcomes and limitations: The diversity represented, both genetic and in exposure history, was limited by few donors.

Using immunoSEQ multiplex PCR, the repertoire was profiled, and TCRdb retains in-frame clones only, with some absent. The top ten clones hold roughly 0.15% of a sample with roughly 2.5 million clones, approximately 90% of them seen once. The table lists this clone with a count of one. What it recognizes is unknown. Sequencing input: naive CD4+ T cells sorted from blood. Regarding subset: CD45RA+ positively selected. The sequence derives from a man aged 18 to 29 in good health.

In DNA form, the CDR3 reads TGTGCCAGCAGCATGACTAGCGGGGGTGCAGATACGCAGTATTTT. Amino acids: CASSMTSGGADTQYF. The J gene is TRBJ2-3, the V gene TRBV7-3; the match to TRBD2 covers 12 bases. This CDR3 has 15 amino acids. V trimming: 5 bases; J trimming: 4 bases; junction bases outside the gene matches: 4. Germline lookup yields CDR1 SGHTA and CDR2 FQGTGA. Together with reference TRBV7-3 and TRBJ2-3, the CDR3 gives the full variable domain: GAGVSQTPSNKVTEKGKYVELRCDPISGHTALYWYRQSLGQGPEFLIYFQGTGAADDSGLPNDRFFAVRPEGSVSTLKIQRTERGDSAVYLCASSMTSGGADTQYFGPGTRLTVL.